This T cell receptor beta chain was captured in a study of cytomegalovirus exposure and HLA in healthy donors (dated by TCRdb to 2016 to 2017). Regarding the research as a whole: In an earlier analysis of roughly 590 of the donors, under 300 Gb of sequence data and 120 million or so unique TCR beta sequences from about 179 million T cells were reported. An early release covering roughly 640 HLA-typed donors comprised about 300 gigabases of sequencing data and roughly 86 million unique TCR sequences. Of the roughly 420 genotyped donors, less than 90% were placed in the genetic ancestry cluster associated with self-reported Caucasian donors. The study aimed to test whether cataloging public T cell receptors could reveal signatures of past pathogen exposure. The T cell repertoires of under 700 subjects were profiled by immunosequencing and related to cytomegalovirus serostatus. Along with the roughly 670-subject first cohort, a separate validation cohort of 120 different subjects was used. The study combined high-throughput TCR immunosequencing, statistical association of individual TCRs with disease status, and machine learning to predict cytomegalovirus infection status. A later analysis re-analyzed previously published TCR beta repertoires from 650 to 800 donors and added high-resolution HLA genotyping to study TCR occurrence patterns. Rather than drawing on any new phenotypic data, the later analysis identified candidate immune exposures from TCR beta sequences and the way those sequences occurred across donors. An earlier analysis of several hundred of the donors applied high-throughput TCR beta sequencing to assess whether each TCR beta V gene segment acted as functional or pseudogenic. Donor age, sex, ethnicity and CMV serostatus were compiled alongside the repertoire data. A later genetic analysis used genome-wide SNP genotypes for 398 of the 666 donors, treating that subset as a discovery cohort. Every repertoire in the discovery cohort had been generated on one and the same sequencing platform. Class I and class II HLA loci were covered by the typing at four-digit resolution. The number of typed donors differed by locus: 629-630 for A, B, C, DRB1 and DQB1; approximately 520 for DQA1; around 610 for DPA1; and about 470 for DPB1. Roughly 5 DR-DQ haplotypes were handled as single units for association and clustering because linkage in the cohort was strong. Across approximately 400 genotyped donors of the cohort, an average of approximately 220,000 unique TCR beta nucleotide sequences per donor were sequenced, and 15% to 20% of those sequences were non-productive. General study outcomes and caveats: The cohort was sequenced for TCR beta chains only, and without alpha or paired-chain data the features that could be detected were limited. Because HLA typing was missing for some donors at each locus, association tests included only the typed subset. Compared with equally common non-associated chains, HLA-associated TCR beta chains in a later analysis were more clonally expanded and had lower generation probabilities. When HLA alleles, especially DR and DQ, strongly co-occurred, TCR associations were difficult to assign to individual alleles. In the study, around 160 TCR beta chains were listed as associated with cytomegalovirus. Cytomegalovirus status was reported to be diagnosed by the classifier with high specificity and sensitivity in both the original and validation cohorts. A later genetic analysis reported fewer N-insertions in productive TCRs among donors in an Asian-associated ancestry cluster than the roughly 670-donor mean. According to a later analysis, parvovirus B19, influenza, CMV and Epstein-Barr virus appeared linked to several top co-occurrence clusters. A cluster of highly shared sequence variants was judged likely to be a technical artifact of the sequencing pipeline. Correlated functional status among segregating V segments might reflect linkage disequilibrium, but an unknown experimental factor could not be ruled out. V-gene and J-gene trimming of TCR beta chains was associated with a missense DCLRE1C variant in a later genetic analysis, and the association was replicated in an independent cohort. Because counts were too low, seventeen rarely observed V segments, including chromosome 9 orphons, were excluded from the earlier analysis of about 500 of the donors. The only immune exposure information available for the cohort was CMV serostatus. Broadly in line with IMGT annotations, most TCR beta V segments showed up in productive rearrangements about 90% or about 30% of the time in an earlier analysis of 450 to 750 of the donors. Three of the identified cytomegalovirus-associated TCR beta chains were confirmed in vitro to be specific for cytomegalovirus antigens. Most TCR sequences were seen in very few donors, while some public TCRs were found in many individuals. A further reported finding was that TCR beta sequences accurately predicted the HLA-A and HLA-B alleles for most subjects in the first cohort. At a false discovery rate of 0.05, a later analysis linked under 20,000 TCR beta sequences to specific HLA alleles. Roughly uniform sequencing depth across donors was assumed in presence/absence analyses, although this assumption may not hold. It was suggested by the authors that the approach could potentially be generalized to other disease states and immunological phenotypes. According to a later analysis, most CMV-associated TCR beta chains appeared to be HLA-restricted, and the HLA associations seemed to be driven largely by CMV exposure. In a later analysis, TCR association rates were found to vary across HLA loci, with the most associated TCRs seen for DRB1 alleles and the fewest for HLA-C alleles. Because the 87-base-pair reads could not distinguish some IMGT-functional V segments, including TRBV6-2 and TRBV6-3, those segments were excluded.

Note on this clone: Its antigen has not been determined. No qualities accompany the bases; no much larger clone lies one base away.

The cohort was made up of 650 to 700 healthy bone marrow donors. At the time of sampling, every cohort member was nominally healthy, though immune exposures that went unrecorded were likely present. The donor tested CMV seropositive, placing the donor among the roughly 300 seropositive members of the cohort. Every donor gave a peripheral blood sample, and the peripheral blood mononuclear cells from that sample were used for TCR beta sequencing. Genomic DNA extraction from the blood cell samples was performed with the Qiagen DNeasy Blood Extraction Kit. V and J lose 0 bases and 6 bases, and a span of 17 bases separates them. The CDR3 measures 16 amino acids from cysteine to phenylalanine. Only the CDR3 portion is preserved as DNA: 48 bases, with reading frame beginning at the first base. The germline V gene gives CDR1 as SGHAT and CDR2 as FQNNGV. The library was generated by the immunoSEQ multiplex PCR assay. The multiplex PCR relied on a mix of 60 forward primers for TCR Vbeta segments and 13 reverse primers for TCR Jbeta segments. The CDR3 region of rearranged TCR beta genes was amplified from genomic DNA by a multiplex PCR assay. Amplified TCR beta libraries were sequenced as 87-base-pair reads on the Illumina HiSeq System. As for the original processing: A later analysis counted approximately 76 million unique TCR beta chains across the roughly 700 repertoires, and around 12 million of these chains were shared by at least two donors. Raw reads were error-corrected and collapsed into unique sequences by a nearest-neighbor algorithm in which closely related sequences were merged to remove PCR and sequencing errors. To assign V, D and J gene segments, CDR3 sequences were aligned to IMGT reference sequences. For a sequence to be retained, a match of at least six nucleotides was required to both a V gene segment and a J gene segment. A rearrangement counted as productive if the CDR3 had no stop codons and remained in frame with V and J, and every other rearrangement counted as non-productive. CDR3 was defined by IMGT convention, running from the second conserved V-encoded cysteine to the conserved J-encoded phenylalanine. The earlier analysis of 587 of the donors excluded sequences that lacked an unambiguous match to a single V gene segment. An earlier analysis of approximately 590 of the donors called V segments functional above 56.7% productive rearrangements and segregating when the between-donor standard deviation exceeded 5%. A statistical classification framework was built for diagnosing cytomegalovirus status from the catalog of TCR beta chain sequences. A later analysis assigned V and J genes by comparing TCR nucleotide sequences with IMGT/GENE-DB human TR gene sequences. Using the TCRdist pipeline, a later analysis assigned CDR3 sequences along with most-parsimonious VDJ recombination scenarios. A later analysis defined each TCR beta chain by its CDR3 amino acid sequence plus V-gene family, and excluded reads lacking a unique V-gene family. A later analysis removed roughly 590 highly shared, low-generation-probability nucleotide sequences to deal with suspected cross-contamination and a sequencing artifact. In a later analysis, a clonal expansion index for each public chain was calculated from normalized within-repertoire ranks of inferred template counts. Generation probabilities in a later analysis came from a VDJ recombination model fitted to out-of-frame rearrangements, and those results were checked against IGoR. In a later analysis, TCR-TCR, TCR-HLA and TCR-CMV co-occurrence was scored with hypergeometric tests, and a repertoire-size bias correction was applied to TCR pairs. In a later analysis, false discovery rates were estimated by permuting HLA or CMV assignments 20 times. A later analysis grouped co-occurring TCRs with DBSCAN, adding TCRdist sequence similarity when clustering within HLA-allele-positive subsets. For co-occurrence clustering, repertoires with fewer than 30,000 or more than 120,000 public chains were excluded, along with 5 or 6 repertoires with anomalous nucleotide sharing. What TCRdb holds here is the immuneACCESS table cut down to in-frame rearrangements. Part of the clones is not present; checked against another copy, under half of the missing clones reflect an unresolved V gene, and the others are unexplained. V and J calls and clone size are as listed in that table; D and trimming were resolved from the DNA. The sample table records 150,000 to 200,000 clones; approximately 85% of these occur just once. Jointly, the top ten make up 2% to 2.5% of the sample.

Sequencing was carried out using PBMCs. This receptor was obtained from a man aged 18 to 30 in good health and CMV-seropositive. In this chain, TRBV11-2 is recombined with TRBJ1-2; a tentative D match to TRBD1 spans 5 bases. For the CDR3, the sequence is CASSLDGTPGGNGYTF. The bases are TGTGCCAGCAGCTTAGATGGGACCCCGGGAGGTAATGGCTACACCTTC.